These T cell receptor beta chains were read from a single sample in a study of OX40 agonist ivuxolimab in advanced cancers. The method was immunoSEQ multiplex PCR; TCRdb's version includes in-frame clones alone and lacks a portion of them. The repertoire holds some 64,000 clones, with 88% as singletons. The source material was CD4+ or CD8+ T cells sorted from blood, sampled in a trial of the OX40 agonist ivuxolimab. These receptors originate from an adult with an advanced solid tumor such as melanoma, head and neck, liver or kidney cancer. Both conserved end residues are part of each CDR3. Each record gives: V gene, D gene, J gene, clone size, CDR3 DNA, CDR3 protein. The D gene is left open where the match is weak. Size is omitted from some rows. Given values are once, few, many or a class for expanded clones.

TRBV11-2,.,TRBJ2-1,.,TGTGCCAGCAGCTCCCCCCCCATGGGGCAGTTCTTC,CASSSPPMGQFF
TRBV19,.,TRBJ1-5,.,TGTGCCAGTAGTATCCAGGGTACGACGAATCAGCCCCAGCATTTT,CASSIQGTTNQPQHF
TRBV11-1,.,TRBJ2-7,few,TGTGCCAGCAGCTTAAGGATTCTGTCCTACGAGCAGTACTTC,CASSLRILSYEQYF
TRBV6-1,.,TRBJ1-1,.,TGTGCCACCGCATCCTCGGGCGCCACTGAAGCTTTCTTT,CATASSGATEAFF
TRBV28,.,TRBJ1-2,.,TGTGCCAGCAGTGTCTCGGGGGGGGCACATGGCTACACCTTC,CASSVSGGAHGYTF
TRBV21-1,.,TRBJ1-4,.,TGTGCCAGCAGCCCGATTCTAGGGGGGGAAAAACTGTTTTTT,CASSPILGGEKLFF
TRBV5-4,TRBD2,TRBJ2-1,.,TGTGCCAGCAGCTTGGGTACTAGCGGGATCATAGGTGAGCAGTTCTTC,CASSLGTSGIIGEQFF
TRBV19,.,TRBJ2-3,.,TGTGCCAGTAGTTGGACCGGGACTGGCACAGATACGCAGTATTTT,CASSWTGTGTDTQYF
TRBV7-9,.,TRBJ2-3,.,TGTGCCAGCAGCTCAAGGTCCTCGGGCGCAGATACGCAGTATTTT,CASSSRSSGADTQYF
TRBV6-1,TRBD1,TRBJ2-5,.,TGTGCCAGCAGTGAAGCCCCCGACAGGGACCAAGAGACCCAGTACTTC,CASSEAPDRDQETQYF